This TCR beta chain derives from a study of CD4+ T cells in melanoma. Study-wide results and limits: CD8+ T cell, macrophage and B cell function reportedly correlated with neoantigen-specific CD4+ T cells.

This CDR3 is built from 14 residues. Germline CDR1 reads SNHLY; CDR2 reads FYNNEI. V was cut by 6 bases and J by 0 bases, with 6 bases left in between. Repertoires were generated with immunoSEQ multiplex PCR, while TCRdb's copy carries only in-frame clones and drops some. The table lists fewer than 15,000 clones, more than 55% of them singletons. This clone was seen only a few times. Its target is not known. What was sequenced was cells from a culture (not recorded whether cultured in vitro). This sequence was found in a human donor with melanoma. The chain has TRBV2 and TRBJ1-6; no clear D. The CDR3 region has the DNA TGTGCCAGCAGGGCAGGCTCCTATAATTCACCCCTCCACTTT. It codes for CASRAGSYNSPLHF.